The 10 T cell receptor beta chains presented below share a single source sample, sequenced in a study of shared clonotypes between healthy human individuals. Terminally differentiated effector memory CD45RA+ cells were excluded by CCR7 positive selection of CD45RO-negative cells. This table comes from immunoSEQ multiplex PCR, and its TCRdb copy is limited to in-frame clones, with some not included. The table lists about 590,000 clones, 95% to 96% of them singletons, with approximately 0.1% in the top ten. Sequencing was carried out using naive CD8+ T cells sorted from blood. These receptors all stem from a woman aged 25 to 45 in good health.

The table lists this clone with a count of one. The V and J genes are TRBV6-1 and TRBJ1-3; the D gene is possibly TRBD1 (5 bases). The CDR3 is 17 amino acids. CDR1 MNHNS and CDR2 SASEGT come from the germline V gene. V lost 4 bases to trimming and J lost 0 bases, with 16 bases between them. CDR3 residues: CASSGYRDGSSGNTIYF. The DNA for the CDR3 is TGTGCCAGCAGTGGTTATAGGGACGGAAGCTCTGGAAACACCATATATTTT.

The rearrangement links TRBV5-1 to TRBJ2-5; 7 nucleotides line up with TRBD1. The DNA matches TRBJ2-7 better at its end, which makes the J call doubtful. CDR3 length: 14 amino acids. The germline V gene encodes CDR1 SGHRS and CDR2 YFSETQ. CDR3 DNA sequence: TGCGCCAGCAGCGAGGGACAGTCACCCTACGAGCAGTACTTC. Translating gives CASSEGQSPYEQYF.

This chain connects TRBV28 to TRBJ2-5; 7 positions match TRBD2. The last part of the DNA fits TRBJ2-7 better; the J call may be wrong. From germline, CDR1 is MDHEN and CDR2 SYDVKM. This CDR3 contains 15 residues. The DNA of the CDR3 is TGTGCCAGCAGTTCCCCCGGGAGGAGCTCCTACGAGCAGTACTTC. Translation gives CASSSPGRSSYEQYF.

The chain joins TRBV4-2 to TRBJ1-2, with a possible D match to TRBD1 (5 bases). The length of the CDR3 is 13 residues. V was clipped by 0 bases and J by 8 bases, with 10 bases between them. Germline V gene lookup returns CDR1 LGHNA and CDR2 YNFKEQ. CDR3 protein: CASSQDLGDGYTF. Here the CDR3 DNA reads TGTGCCAGCAGCCAAGATTTAGGGGACGGCTACACCTTC.

Concerning this clone itself: Other DNA sequences in this sample translate to the same CDR3. The chain combines TRBV28 with TRBJ2-7; TRBD1 aligns across 7 bases. This CDR3 has 14 residues. J gave up 2 bases and V 3 bases, and 4 bases lay outside the gene matches. Germline V gene lookup returns CDR1 MDHEN and CDR2 SYDVKM. This CDR3 is CASSFSQGAYEQYF. Written as DNA, the CDR3 is TGTGCCAGCAGTTTCAGCCAGGGGGCCTACGAGCAGTACTTC.

V is TRBV15 and J is TRBJ1-4; tentative D call: TRBD1 (5 bases). Trimming took 6 bases from V and 1 from J, leaving 18 bases between them. In germline, CDR1 is LNHNV, CDR2 YYDKDF (reference sequence). The CDR3 is 17 amino acids. The chain's CDR3 is CATRGLTSGLTNEKLFF. The CDR3 nucleotides read TGTGCCACCAGGGGGCTAACCTCGGGGTTAACTAATGAAAAACTGTTTTTT.

This chain links TRBV4-2 with TRBJ1-2; D unresolved. V dropped 3 bases and J dropped 0 bases, with 14 bases sitting between them. CDR3 length equals 16 residues. Germline CDR1 and CDR2: LGHNA and YNFKEQ. The DNA of the CDR3 is TGTGCCAGCAGCCAGGAATCCGGGTGGACTAACTATGGCTACACCTTC. Amino acid sequence: CASSQESGWTNYGYTF.

Of note for this clone: This sample includes further DNA sequences coding for the same CDR3. The chain carries TRBV5-4 and TRBJ2-7; the D is unclear. V lost 0 bases and J lost 4, with 2 bases in between. The CDR3 length is 11 residues. The germline CDR1 and CDR2 sequences are SGHNT and YYREEE (reference sequence). As DNA, the CDR3 is TGTGCCAGCAGCTTGGGGTACGAGCAGTACTTC. Residues: CASSLGYEQYF.

The CDR3 is CASSAGTGGFYEQYF. Written as DNA, the CDR3 is TGTGCCAGCAGTGCCGGGACAGGGGGTTTCTACGAGCAGTACTTC. This chain joins TRBV2 and TRBJ2-7, with TRBD1 matching over 11 bases. The CDR3 has 15 residues. Germline V gene sequence: CDR1 SNHLY, CDR2 FYNNEI. The V and J ends lost 4 bases and 3 bases, in that order; junction bases with no gene match: 5.

The chain couples TRBV6-5 to TRBJ2-1; possibly TRBD2 for D (5 bases). The CDR3 consists of 14 residues. Trimming took 8 bases from V and 2 from J, leaving 13 bases between them. Per the germline V gene, CDR1 is MNHEY and CDR2 is SVGAGI. CDR3 in DNA: TGTGCCAGCTCTGAGCGGTCCGCCTACAATGAGCAGTTCTTC. Residues: CASSERSAYNEQFF.